This T cell receptor (beta chain) was profiled in a study of T-cell reconstitution after alpha-beta-depleted transplantation in children. This clonotype was counted ten times or more. Unique molecular identifiers tagged the TCRbeta library. TCRdb called the PCR reads again in MiXCR, with one record for every CDR3 protein. Among a few hundred thousand distinct CDR3 sequences listed, 9.7% were seen once. Germline V lookup: CDR1 SGHVS, CDR2 FQNEAQ. V gave up 7 bases and J gave up 3 bases; unmatched junction bases: 5. This CDR3 spans 15 amino acids. The sample here was PBMCs from the stem cell graft donor, taken from the stem cell graft. The chain recombines TRBV7-8 with TRBJ2-2; 10 nucleotides line up with TRBD1. The clonotype comes from a human donor who donated a stem cell graft to a child with SCID. CDR3 sequence: CASTRTGGYTGELFF. Here the CDR3 DNA reads TGTGCCAGCACCCGGACAGGGGGTTACACCGGGGAGCTGTTTTTT.